The next 30 T cell receptor beta chains were all read from a single sample in a study of T cell repertoires in cytomegalovirus infection. Their antigens are not known. TCRdb fed the reads into MiXCR, producing one record per CDR3 protein. The repertoire includes about 570,000 distinct CDR3 sequences, 35% to 50% of them detected once, and about 48% sits in the top ten. The sample in question was cultured PBMCs, obtained from culture after CMV antigen stimulation. The source of these receptors is a human donor in good health (CMV status not recorded). Some clones in this sample may be carry-over from other donors' samples.

The chain couples TRBV7-2 to TRBJ1-2; D might be TRBD1 (5 bases). In germline, CDR1 is SGHTA, CDR2 FQGNSA. The CDR3 sequence is 16 residues long. The ends were cut back, 5 bases at V and 3 bases at J, with 19 bases in the middle. The CDR3 sequence is CASSPFGGGGDYGYTF. CDR3 coding DNA: TGTGCCAGCAGCCCCTTCGGGGGGGGGGGGGACTATGGCTACACCTTC.

This chain links TRBV4-2 with TRBJ2-1, with D unresolved. V gave up 2 bases and J gave up 8 bases, with 16 bases separating them. The CDR3 runs to 15 residues. Germline CDR1 is LGHNA and CDR2 is YNFKEQ. The CDR3 reads CASSQSPGHVDEQFF. DNA of the CDR3: TGTGCCAGCAGCCAATCCCCCGGGCATGTCGATGAGCAGTTCTTC.

This clonotype was recorded a few times. The chain combines TRBV12-3 or TRBV12-4 with TRBJ2-7, with 9 bases fitting TRBD2. The CDR3 length is 12 residues. Unmatched junction bases numbered 4, after V lost 9 bases and J lost 4 bases. CDR3 in DNA: TGTGCCAGTAGCGGGAGCCCGTACGAGCAGTACTTC. Amino acid sequence: CASSGSPYEQYF.

This rearrangement joins TRBV7-2 to TRBJ2-4; unclear D gene. The CDR3 has 13 amino acids. The V end was cut by 4 bases, the J end by 6 bases, with 10 bases between. Per germline, CDR1 SGHTA and CDR2 FQGNSA. CDR3 coding DNA: TGTGCCAGCAGCTCCCGGGTGCGAAACATTCAGTACTTC. This gives the protein CASSSRVRNIQYF.

This clonotype was seen a handful of times. The chain has TRBV11-2 and TRBJ2-7; no reliable D call. Deletions cut 5 bases from V and 4 bases from J, with 12 bases between. This CDR3 contains 13 residues. Germline V lookup: CDR1 SGHAT, CDR2 FQNNGV. The CDR3 protein is CASSTKPEYEQYF. DNA of the CDR3: TGTGCCAGCAGCACCAAACCTGAGTACGAGCAGTACTTC.

The V call is TRBV19, the J call TRBJ1-5, with 9 bases that match TRBD1. The germline V gene has CDR1 LNHDA and CDR2 SQIVND (reference sequence). The CDR3 extends over 15 amino acids. V lost 3 bases to trimming and J lost 7 bases; unmatched junction nucleotides: 7. CDR3 DNA: TGTGCCAGTAGTATTTACAGGGGGCTCGGGCAGCCCCAGCATTTT. It specifies CASSIYRGLGQPQHF. Full variable domain (missing parts from reference TRBV19 and TRBJ1-5): DGGITQSPKYLFRKEGQNVTLSCEQNLNHDAMYWYRQDPGQGLRLIYYSQIVNDFQKGDIAEGYSVSREKKESFPLTVTSAQKNPTAFYLCASSIYRGLGQPQHFGDGTRLSIL.

This chain joins TRBV27 and TRBJ2-2; unclear D gene. In germline, CDR1 is MNHEY, CDR2 SMNVEV (reference sequence). With 8 bases removed from V and 6 bases from J, the gap between germline ends came to 10 bases. This CDR3 has 12 amino acids. CDR3 residues: CASYKWAGELFF. For the CDR3, the DNA is TGTGCCAGCTACAAATGGGCCGGGGAGCTGTTTTTT.

This chain links TRBV3-1 with TRBJ2-7; D is uncertain. The V end was cut by 1 base, the J end by 7 bases, with 14 bases between. Germline V lookup: CDR1 LGHDT, CDR2 YNNKEL (reference sequence). CDR3 length: 14 residues. The chain's CDR3 is CASSQAHRRREQYF. The CDR3 nucleotides read TGTGCCAGCAGCCAAGCTCACCGCAGGCGGGAGCAGTACTTC.

The chain is built from TRBV20-1 and TRBJ2-1; D is perhaps TRBD2 (6 bases). Germline V gives CDR1 DFQATT, CDR2 SNEGSKA (reference sequence). V was pared by 1 base and J by 9 bases, with 13 bases between. CDR3 length equals 13 residues. The DNA of the CDR3 is TGCAGTGCTAGAGGGTTAGCGGCCGTTGAGCAGTTCTTC. This sequence encodes CSARGLAAVEQFF.

This clonotype occurred a few times. This chain connects TRBV7-8 to TRBJ2-7; 7 bases are a match to TRBD1. Looked up from germline, CDR1 is SGHVS and CDR2 is FQNEAQ. V lost 0 bases and J lost 3; bases outside the gene matches: 5. The CDR3 length is 15 residues. The CDR3 loop is CASSLAGGPYYEQYF. As DNA, the CDR3 is TGTGCCAGCAGCTTAGCAGGGGGCCCCTACTACGAGCAGTACTTC.

The CDR3: CASSYSSWAGELSNYGYTF. CDR3 DNA: TGTGCCAGCAGTTACTCGAGCTGGGCAGGGGAACTTTCTAACTATGGCTACACCTTC. The V gene is TRBV6-8, the J gene TRBJ1-2; tentatively, D is TRBD1 (6 bases). CDR3 length equals 19 residues. Between the trimmed V and J ends, which lost 0 bases and 0 bases, there was a span of 20 bases. Germline-derived CDR1 and CDR2 are MNHGY and SAAAGT.

This clonotype showed up just a few times. This sequence joins TRBV7-2 and TRBJ2-7, with a tentative D call TRBD1 (6 bases). Germline CDR1 SGHTA, CDR2 FQGNSA. V was clipped by 2 bases and J by 3 bases, with 11 bases between them. CDR3 length: 14 residues. In DNA form, the CDR3 reads TGTGCCAGCAGCTTACAAGCACAGGGCTACGAGCAGTACTTC. This sequence encodes CASSLQAQGYEQYF.

This clonotype has just a few counts. The rearrangement joins TRBV7-2 to TRBJ1-2, with D possibly matching TRBD1 (5 bases). The germline V gene has CDR1 SGHTA and CDR2 FQGNSA. The ends were cut back, 5 bases at V and 7 bases at J, with 20 bases in the middle. The CDR3 is 15 amino acids. The CDR3 region has the DNA TGTGCCAGCAGCCCCCATAGTGTCGGGGCTGGTGGCTACACCTTC. Amino acids: CASSPHSVGAGGYTF. Supplemented by reference TRBV7-2 and TRBJ1-2, the full variable domain reads GAGVSQSPSNKVTEKGKDVELRCDPISGHTALYWYRQSLGQGLEFLIYFQGNSAPDKSGLPSDRFSAERTGGSVSTLTIQRTQQEDSAVYLCASSPHSVGAGGYTFGSGTRLTVV.

This clonotype showed up just a few times. The chain uses TRBV7-8 and TRBJ2-5, with D unclear. V was shortened by 2 bases and J by 3 bases, with 7 bases between the two germline ends. The germline V gene has CDR1 SGHVS and CDR2 FQNEAQ. The CDR3 is 13 residues long. DNA of the CDR3: TGTGCCAGCAGCTTACCCGGAAAAGAGACCCAGTACTTC. As protein: CASSLPGKETQYF.

The chain links TRBV19 to TRBJ1-5; D is ambiguous. Germline V lookup: CDR1 LNHDA, CDR2 SQIVND (reference sequence). The CDR3 runs 13 residues. V was trimmed by 3 bases and J by 6 bases, leaving 9 bases between them. The CDR3 coding sequence is TGTGCCAGTAGTATCGGTTTCTCTCAGCCCCAGCATTTT. The encoded protein is CASSIGFSQPQHF.

V gene TRBV11-2 combines with J gene TRBJ2-7; 7 nucleotides line up with TRBD2. J gave up 3 bases and V 0 bases, and 2 bases lay outside the gene matches. The CDR3 is made up of 14 amino acids. Germline V gene lookup returns CDR1 SGHAT and CDR2 FQNNGV. The CDR3 DNA reads as TGTGCCAGCAGCTTAGAGCTAGCGGACTACGAGCAGTACTTC. It is translated as CASSLELADYEQYF.

This clonotype has just a few counts. The chain couples TRBV10-3 to TRBJ2-2; D unresolved. The CDR3 extends over 12 amino acids. Between the trimmed V and J ends, which lost 8 bases and 1 base, there was a span of 5 bases. Germline V gives CDR1 ENHRY, CDR2 SYGVKD. Here the CDR3 reads CAIAENTGELFF. The CDR3 DNA follows: TGTGCCATCGCCGAGAACACCGGGGAGCTGTTTTTT.

The gene calls are TRBV19 and TRBJ2-3; D gene ambiguous. The ends were cut back, 2 bases at V and 6 bases at J, with 9 bases in the middle. The CDR3 consists of 13 residues. Germline values: CDR1 LNHDA, CDR2 SQIVND (reference sequence). The chain's CDR3 is CASSIRRRDTQYF. CDR3 DNA: TGTGCCAGTAGTATAAGGCGTAGGGATACGCAGTATTTT.

V and J are TRBV19 and TRBJ1-5, with a weak D call TRBD1 (6 bases). Trimming left V 5 bases short and J 0 bases short, with 20 bases between. The CDR3 runs to 18 residues. Germline CDR1 reads LNHDA; CDR2 reads SQIVND (reference sequence). The CDR3 spells CASSVSPGTLYSNQPQHF. CDR3 sequence (DNA): TGTGCCAGTAGTGTCTCCCCCGGGACACTGTATAGCAATCAGCCCCAGCATTTT.

Note on this clonotype: A read error may account for a junction end that differs from germline. V usage is TRBV5-5 and J usage is TRBJ2-5, with D possibly called TRBD1 or TRBD2 (5 bases each). Germline assignment: CDR1 SGHKS and CDR2 YYEKEE (reference sequence). This CDR3 spans 14 amino acids. The CDR3 nucleotides read TGTGCCAGCAGCTTGGGACGGGGCCAAGAGACCCAGTGCTTC. Translating gives CASSLGRGQETQCF.

The table lists this clonotype with a few counts. This chain joins TRBV15 and TRBJ2-4, with 9 bases matching TRBD2. The CDR3 has 20 amino acids. CDR1 is LNHNV, CDR2 YYDKDF, per germline (reference sequence). V lost 3 bases, J lost 0 bases, and 15 bases stayed unmatched. The CDR3 coding sequence is TGTGCCACCAGCAGTCTAGCGGGACAAAATACGAACTTAGCCAAAAACATTCAGTACTTC. It translates to CATSSLAGQNTNLAKNIQYF.

The sample holds one count of this clonotype. The chain links TRBV2 to TRBJ2-4; 9 bases fit TRBD2. CDR1 is SNHLY and CDR2 is FYNNEI in the germline V gene. The CDR3 runs to 14 residues. Trimming removed 6 bases from V and 7 bases from J; junction bases left unmatched: 7. The CDR3 loop is CASRGGGARNIQYF. The DNA for the CDR3 is TGTGCCAGCAGAGGCGGGGGGGCTCGGAACATTCAGTACTTC. Full variable domain (outside the CDR3, taken from reference TRBV2 and TRBJ2-4): EPEVTQTPSHQVTQMGQEVILRCVPISNHLYFYWYRQILGQKVEFLVSFYNNEISEKSEIFDDQFSVERPDGSNFTLKIRSTKLEDSAMYFCASRGGGARNIQYFGAGTRLSVL.

The chain couples TRBV2 to TRBJ1-1, with a weak D call TRBD1 (5 bases). The germline V gene encodes CDR1 SNHLY and CDR2 FYNNEI. Trimming pared 2 bases from V and 4 bases from J, leaving 11 bases between. The CDR3 spans 14 residues. Here the CDR3 reads CASSERGGGTEAFF. The CDR3 DNA reads as TGTGCCAGCAGTGAAAGGGGAGGAGGCACTGAAGCTTTCTTT.

The rearrangement joins TRBV5-4 to TRBJ2-7, with D unclear. The CDR3 covers 16 residues. The V and J ends lost 6 bases and 6 bases respectively, with 25 bases between them. Germline V gene lookup returns CDR1 SGHNT and CDR2 YYREEE (reference sequence). The CDR3 here is CASTPESNPRAGEQYF. The CDR3 region has the DNA TGTGCCAGCACCCCAGAGTCGAACCCCCGCGCCGGCGAGCAGTACTTC.

Ten or more counts support this clonotype. The CDR3 sequence: CASSPPGGEQFF. CDR3 coding DNA: TGTGCCAGCAGCCCCCCGGGTGGTGAGCAGTTCTTC. The J gene is TRBJ2-1, the V gene TRBV9; D remains unclear. V gave up 4 bases and J gave up 9 bases, with 11 bases separating them. The CDR3 runs to 12 residues. Germline V CDR1 and CDR2: SGDLS, YYNGEE.

This clonotype was seen more than once but under ten times. The CDR3 loop reads CADSVSNQPQHF. The CDR3 region has the DNA TGTGCCGACAGTGTTAGCAATCAGCCCCAGCATTTT. This sequence joins TRBV6-1 and TRBJ1-5; tentatively, D is TRBD1 (5 bases). The V gene's germline CDR1 is MNHNS and CDR2 SASEGT. V dropped 11 bases and J dropped 0 bases, with 8 bases sitting between them. CDR3 length equals 12 residues.

The rearrangement uses TRBV7-2 and TRBJ1-1, with D perhaps TRBD1 (5 bases). CDR1 and CDR2 (germline): SGHTA, FQGNSA. There are 16 residues in the CDR3. V was trimmed by 0 bases and J by 1 base, leaving 12 bases between them. CDR3 bases: TGTGCCAGCAGCTTAGCGGCGACAGCAAGGAACACTGAAGCTTTCTTT. It encodes CASSLAATARNTEAFF. The whole variable domain, remainder taken from reference TRBV7-2 and TRBJ1-1, is GAGVSQSPSNKVTEKGKDVELRCDPISGHTALYWYRQSLGQGLEFLIYFQGNSAPDKSGLPSDRFSAERTGGSVSTLTIQRTQQEDSAVYLCASSLAATARNTEAFFGQGTRLTVV.

This clonotype was recorded only once. The chain uses TRBV19 and TRBJ2-1; 7 bases agree with TRBD2. V gave up 3 bases and J gave up 7 bases; unmatched junction bases: 9. Germline CDR1 and CDR2: LNHDA and SQIVND (reference sequence). CDR3 length: 15 residues. In DNA form, the CDR3 reads TGTGCCAGTAGTATGCGGGGCGGGAGTACGAATGAGCAGTTCTTC. Its protein product is CASSMRGGSTNEQFF.

This chain links TRBV5-1 with TRBJ1-2; D ambiguous. The V gene's germline CDR1 is SGHRS and CDR2 YFSETQ. CDR3 size: 17 residues. The V end was cut by 0 bases, the J end by 4 bases, with 19 bases between. As DNA, the CDR3 is TGCGCCAGCAGCTTGGGGGCCGCGGACCGAAGTGGCTATGGCTACACCTTC. This codes for CASSLGAADRSGYGYTF.

This clonotype was counted a few times. V and J are TRBV19 and TRBJ2-3, with TRBD2 matching 12 bases. This CDR3 has 16 residues. Trimming at V came to 4 bases and at J to 3 bases, leaving 5 bases not matched to a gene. CDR1 and CDR2 from the germline V gene are LNHDA and SQIVND (reference sequence). The CDR3 region is CASSTRTSGMTDTQYF. The CDR3 nucleotides are TGTGCCAGTAGTACGAGGACTAGCGGGATGACAGATACGCAGTATTTT.